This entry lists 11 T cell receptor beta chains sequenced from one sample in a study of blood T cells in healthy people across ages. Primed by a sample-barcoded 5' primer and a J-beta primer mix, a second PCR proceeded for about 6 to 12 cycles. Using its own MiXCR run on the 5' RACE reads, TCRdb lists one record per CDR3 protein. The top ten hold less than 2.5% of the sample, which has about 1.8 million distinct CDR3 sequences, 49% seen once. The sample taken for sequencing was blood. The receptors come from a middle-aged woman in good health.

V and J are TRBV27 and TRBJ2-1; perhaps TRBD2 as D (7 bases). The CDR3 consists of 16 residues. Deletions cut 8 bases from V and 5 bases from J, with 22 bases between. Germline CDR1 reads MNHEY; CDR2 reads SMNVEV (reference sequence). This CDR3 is CASGLAARKGDNEQFF. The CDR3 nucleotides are TGTGCCAGCGGCCTAGCGGCTAGAAAGGGGGACAATGAGCAGTTCTTC.

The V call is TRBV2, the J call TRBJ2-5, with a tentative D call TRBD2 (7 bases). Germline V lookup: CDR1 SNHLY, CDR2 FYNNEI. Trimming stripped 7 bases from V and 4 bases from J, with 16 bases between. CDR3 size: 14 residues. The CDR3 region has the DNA TGTGCCAGCACCGAACGGGGGGCGGGAGAGACCCAGTACTTC. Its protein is CASTERGAGETQYF.

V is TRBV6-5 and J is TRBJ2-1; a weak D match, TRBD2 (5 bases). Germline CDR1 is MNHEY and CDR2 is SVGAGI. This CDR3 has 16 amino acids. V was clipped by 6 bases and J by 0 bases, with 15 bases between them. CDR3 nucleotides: TGTGCCAGCAGATTGGACTTCTTAAGCTCCTACAATGAGCAGTTCTTC. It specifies CASRLDFLSSYNEQFF.

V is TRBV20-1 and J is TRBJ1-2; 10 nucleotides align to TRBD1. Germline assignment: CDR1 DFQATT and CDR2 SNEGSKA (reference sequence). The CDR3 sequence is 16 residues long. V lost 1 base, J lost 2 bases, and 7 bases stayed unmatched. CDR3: CSARAPTGGKNYGYTF. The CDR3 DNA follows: TGCAGTGCTAGAGCCCCGACAGGGGGCAAGAACTATGGCTACACCTTC.

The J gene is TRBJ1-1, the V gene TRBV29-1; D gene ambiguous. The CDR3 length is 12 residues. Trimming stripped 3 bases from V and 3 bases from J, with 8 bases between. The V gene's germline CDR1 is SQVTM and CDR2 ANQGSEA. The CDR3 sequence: CSVDGSDTEAFF. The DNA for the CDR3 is TGCAGCGTTGACGGGTCGGACACTGAAGCTTTCTTT.

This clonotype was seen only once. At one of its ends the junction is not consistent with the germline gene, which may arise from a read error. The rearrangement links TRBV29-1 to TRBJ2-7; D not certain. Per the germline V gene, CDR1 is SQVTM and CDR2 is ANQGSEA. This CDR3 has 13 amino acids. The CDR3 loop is CGVATVAAYEQYF. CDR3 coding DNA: TGCGGCGTAGCCACAGTTGCAGCCTACGAGCAGTACTTC.

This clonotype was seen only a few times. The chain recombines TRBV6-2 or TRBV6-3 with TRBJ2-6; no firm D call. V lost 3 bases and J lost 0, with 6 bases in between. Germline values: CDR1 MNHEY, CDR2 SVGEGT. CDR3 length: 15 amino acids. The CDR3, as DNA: TGTGCCAGCAGTTATCGGCACTCTGGGGCCAACGTCCTGACTTTC. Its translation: CASSYRHSGANVLTF.

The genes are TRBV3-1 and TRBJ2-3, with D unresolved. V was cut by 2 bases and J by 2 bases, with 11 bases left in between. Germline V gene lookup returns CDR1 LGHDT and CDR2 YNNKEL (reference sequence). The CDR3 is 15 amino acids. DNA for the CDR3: TGTGCCAGCAGCCAATACTATGGAAACACAGATACGCAGTATTTT. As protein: CASSQYYGNTDTQYF.

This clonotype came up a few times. This CDR3 reads CASSQDLGTSGGALFETQYF. CDR3 coding DNA: TGCGCCAGCAGCCAAGATCTTGGGACTAGCGGGGGGGCCCTTTTCGAGACCCAGTACTTC. The chain couples TRBV4-3 to TRBJ2-5, with TRBD2 matching 16 bases. V was clipped by 0 bases and J by 5 bases; unmatched bases: 12. Germline V gene lookup returns CDR1 LGHNA and CDR2 YSLEER. The CDR3 runs 20 residues.

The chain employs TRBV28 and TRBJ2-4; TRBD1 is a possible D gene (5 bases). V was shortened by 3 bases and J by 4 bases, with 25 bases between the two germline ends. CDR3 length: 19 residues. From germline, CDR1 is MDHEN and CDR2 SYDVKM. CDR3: CASSFIPPAGRRVKNIQYF. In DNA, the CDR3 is TGTGCCAGCAGTTTTATTCCTCCAGCCGGTCGCAGGGTTAAAAACATTCAGTACTTC.

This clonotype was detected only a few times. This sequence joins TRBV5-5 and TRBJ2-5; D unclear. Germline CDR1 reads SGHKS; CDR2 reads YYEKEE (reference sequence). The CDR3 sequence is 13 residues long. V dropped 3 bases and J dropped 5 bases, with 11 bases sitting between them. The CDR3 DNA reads TGTGCCAGCAGCTCGGATCTTATGGAGACCCAGTACTTC. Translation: CASSSDLMETQYF.